This T cell receptor (beta chain) was sequenced in a study of cytomegalovirus exposure and HLA in healthy donors. Whereas donors were nominally healthy upon sampling, unrecorded immune exposures were probable. Germline loops: CDR1 SGHRS, CDR2 YFSETQ. V shed 4 bases and J shed 1 base, with 11 bases lying between them. CDR3 size: 14 residues. The study's findings and limits: In a later analysis, TCR beta V- and J-gene trimming showed a link to a missense DCLRE1C variant. Data from an earlier analysis indicated that most TCR beta V segments were productive either about 87% or about 30% of the time. There were several of the most significant clusters that appeared linked to common viral pathogens in a later analysis.

Researchers ran the PCR with 60 Vbeta and 13 Jbeta primers. Measured with immunoSEQ multiplex PCR; TCRdb has only the in-frame clones, and not every one. Of 75,000 to 95,000 clones detected, around 73% appear once; the ten largest clones hold approximately 3.2%. Comment on this clone: Its antigen remains unknown.

Sequenced material: PBMCs. The receptor was derived from a man in his forties or fifties in good health and CMV-seronegative. This chain uses TRBV5-1 with TRBJ1-1, with D possibly matching TRBD1 (6 bases). The DNA of the CDR3 is TGCGCCAGCAGCAACGGACAGCCGAACACTGAAGCTTTCTTT. Its protein is CASSNGQPNTEAFF.